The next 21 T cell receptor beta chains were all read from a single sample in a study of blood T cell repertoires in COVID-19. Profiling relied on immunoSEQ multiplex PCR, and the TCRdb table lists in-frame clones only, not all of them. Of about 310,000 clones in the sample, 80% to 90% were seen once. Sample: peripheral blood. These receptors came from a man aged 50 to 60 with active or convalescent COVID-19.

For the CDR3, the DNA is TGTGCCAGCAGACCTCCCGACAGGAGTTCTGGAAACACCATATATTTT. Its translation is CASRPPDRSSGNTIYF. The chain combines TRBV28 with TRBJ1-3, with a possible D match to TRBD1 (6 bases). Trimming pared 6 bases from V and 1 base from J, leaving 16 bases between. Germline-derived CDR1 and CDR2 are MDHEN and SYDVKM. The length of the CDR3 is 16 residues.

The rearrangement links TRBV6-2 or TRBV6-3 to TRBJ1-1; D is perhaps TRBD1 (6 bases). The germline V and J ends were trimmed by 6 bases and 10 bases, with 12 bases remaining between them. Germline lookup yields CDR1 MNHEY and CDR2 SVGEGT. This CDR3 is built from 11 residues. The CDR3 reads CASSLGTTAFF. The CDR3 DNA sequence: TGTGCCAGCAGCCTCGGGACAACAGCTTTCTTT.

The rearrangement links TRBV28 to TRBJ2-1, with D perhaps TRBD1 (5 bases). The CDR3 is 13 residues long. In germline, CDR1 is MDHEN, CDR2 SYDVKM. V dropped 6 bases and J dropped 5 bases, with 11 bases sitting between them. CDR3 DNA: TGTGCCAGCAGGCAAATGACAGACAATGAGCAGTTCTTC. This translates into CASRQMTDNEQFF.

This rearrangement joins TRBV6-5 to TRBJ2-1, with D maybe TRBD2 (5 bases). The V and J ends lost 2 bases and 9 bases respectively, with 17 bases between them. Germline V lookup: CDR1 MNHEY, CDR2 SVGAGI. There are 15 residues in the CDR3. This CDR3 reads CASSYERYGSSEQFF. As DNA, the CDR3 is TGTGCCAGCAGTTACGAGCGGTACGGCAGCAGTGAGCAGTTCTTC.

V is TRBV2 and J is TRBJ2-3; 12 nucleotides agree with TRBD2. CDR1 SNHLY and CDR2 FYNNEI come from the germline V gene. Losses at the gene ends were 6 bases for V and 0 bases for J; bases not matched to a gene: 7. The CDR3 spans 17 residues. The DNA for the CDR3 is TGTGCCAGCAGCGATCCTACTAGCGGGAGGAGCACAGATACGCAGTATTTT. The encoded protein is CASSDPTSGRSTDTQYF.

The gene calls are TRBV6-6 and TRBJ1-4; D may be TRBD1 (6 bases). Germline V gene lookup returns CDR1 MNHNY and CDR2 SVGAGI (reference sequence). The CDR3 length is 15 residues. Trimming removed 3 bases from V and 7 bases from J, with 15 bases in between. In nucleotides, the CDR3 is TGTGCCAGCAGTTATGTTTCCAGGGGTAGTGAAAAACTGTTTTTT. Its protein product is CASSYVSRGSEKLFF.

CDR3 DNA: TGTGCCAGCAGTACTACAGGGTTTGGGTCACCCCTCCACTTT. It encodes CASSTTGFGSPLHF. The chain carries TRBV6-5 and TRBJ1-6; D may be TRBD1 (6 bases). Germline V CDR1 and CDR2: MNHEY, SVGAGI. The V end lost 5 bases, the J end lost 10 bases, and 15 bases lay between the germline ends. There are 14 residues in the CDR3.

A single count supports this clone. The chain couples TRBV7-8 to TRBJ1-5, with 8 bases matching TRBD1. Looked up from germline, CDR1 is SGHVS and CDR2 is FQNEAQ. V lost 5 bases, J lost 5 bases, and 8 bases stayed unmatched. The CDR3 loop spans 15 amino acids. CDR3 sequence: CASSQATGGDQPQHF. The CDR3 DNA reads TGTGCCAGCAGCCAAGCAACAGGGGGAGATCAGCCCCAGCATTTT.

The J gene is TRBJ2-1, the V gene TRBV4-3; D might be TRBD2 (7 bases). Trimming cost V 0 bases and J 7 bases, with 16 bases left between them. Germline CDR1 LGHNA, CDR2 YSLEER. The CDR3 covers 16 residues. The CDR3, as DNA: TGCGCCAGCAGCCAAGATAGGGGGGGGGCAGGGAATGAGCAGTTCTTC. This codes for CASSQDRGGAGNEQFF.

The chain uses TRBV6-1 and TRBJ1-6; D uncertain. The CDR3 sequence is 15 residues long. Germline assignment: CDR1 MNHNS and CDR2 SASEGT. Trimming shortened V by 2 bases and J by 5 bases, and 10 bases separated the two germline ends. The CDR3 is CASSELGPDNSPLHF. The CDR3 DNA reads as TGTGCCAGCAGTGAACTCGGTCCGGATAATTCACCCCTCCACTTT.

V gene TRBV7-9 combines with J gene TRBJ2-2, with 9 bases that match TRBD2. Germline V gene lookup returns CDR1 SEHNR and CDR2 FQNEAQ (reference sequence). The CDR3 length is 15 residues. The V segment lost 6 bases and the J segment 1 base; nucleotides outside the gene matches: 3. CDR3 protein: CASRKTSGNTGELFF. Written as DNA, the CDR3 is TGTGCCAGCAGAAAGACTAGCGGGAACACCGGGGAGCTGTTTTTT.

The CDR3 reads CAISEDGGGANYGYTF. In DNA form, the CDR3 reads TGTGCCATCAGTGAGGACGGGGGGGGAGCTAACTATGGCTACACCTTC. The chain has TRBV10-3 and TRBJ1-2, with TRBD1 as a possible D gene (5 bases). The CDR3 runs 16 residues. Trimming left V 2 bases short and J 0 bases short, with 13 bases between. Germline loops: CDR1 ENHRY, CDR2 SYGVKD.

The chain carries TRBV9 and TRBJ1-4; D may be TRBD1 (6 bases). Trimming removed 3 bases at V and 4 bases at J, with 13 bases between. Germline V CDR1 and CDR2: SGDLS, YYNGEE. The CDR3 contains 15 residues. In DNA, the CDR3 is TGTGCCAGCAGCGGAGGACGGGACATTAATGAAAAACTGTTTTTT. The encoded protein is CASSGGRDINEKLFF.

The CDR3 loop is CASNLGGDLDEKLFF. CDR3 DNA sequence: TGTGCCAGCAACTTAGGGGGGGACCTGGATGAAAAACTGTTTTTT. This chain links TRBV5-5 with TRBJ1-4; D possibly corresponds to TRBD1 (6 bases). The germline gives CDR1 SGHKS, CDR2 YYEKEE (reference sequence). Trimming stripped 6 bases from V and 6 bases from J, with 18 bases between. The CDR3 is 15 amino acids.

CDR3 sequence: CASRPGTSGQETQYF. The CDR3 DNA follows: TGTGCCAGCCGACCCGGGACTAGCGGCCAAGAGACCCAGTACTTC. The chain uses TRBV18 and TRBJ2-5; 11 bases are a match to TRBD2. The CDR3 covers 15 residues. In germline, CDR1 is KGHSH, CDR2 LQKENI. J lost 1 base, V lost 8 bases, and 6 bases had no gene match. The full variable domain, in which reference TRBV18 and TRBJ2-5 provide the parts outside the CDR3, is NAGVMQNPRHLVRRRGQEARLRCSPMKGHSHVYWYRQLPEEGLKFMVYLQKENIIDESGMPKERFSAEFPKEGPSILRIQQVVRGDSAAYFCASRPGTSGQETQYFGPGTRLLVL.

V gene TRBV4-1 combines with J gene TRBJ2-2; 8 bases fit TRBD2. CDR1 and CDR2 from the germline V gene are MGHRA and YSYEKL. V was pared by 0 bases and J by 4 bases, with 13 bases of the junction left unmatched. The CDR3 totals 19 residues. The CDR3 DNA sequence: TGCGCCAGCAGCCAAGATCCGCCTAGCGGGTCCGCGGGCACCGGGGAGCTGTTTTTT. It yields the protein CASSQDPPSGSAGTGELFF.

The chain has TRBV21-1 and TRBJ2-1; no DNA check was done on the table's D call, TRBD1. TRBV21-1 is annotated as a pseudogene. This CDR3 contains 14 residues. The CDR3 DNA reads TGTGCCAGCAGCAGACACAGGGTAGTGAGTGAGCAGTTCTTC. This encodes CASSRHRVVSEQFF.

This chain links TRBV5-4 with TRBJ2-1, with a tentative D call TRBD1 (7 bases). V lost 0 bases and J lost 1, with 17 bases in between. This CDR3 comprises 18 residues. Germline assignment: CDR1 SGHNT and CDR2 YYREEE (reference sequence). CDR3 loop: CASSLGARGTESYNEQFF. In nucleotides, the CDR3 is TGTGCCAGCAGCTTGGGAGCACGCGGGACAGAGTCCTACAATGAGCAGTTCTTC. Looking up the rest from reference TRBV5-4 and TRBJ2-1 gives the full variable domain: ETGVTQSPTHLIKTRGQQVTLRCSSQSGHNTVSWYQQALGQGPQFIFQYYREEENGRGNFPPRFSGLQFPNYSSELNVNALELDDSALYLCASSLGARGTESYNEQFFGPGTRLTVL.

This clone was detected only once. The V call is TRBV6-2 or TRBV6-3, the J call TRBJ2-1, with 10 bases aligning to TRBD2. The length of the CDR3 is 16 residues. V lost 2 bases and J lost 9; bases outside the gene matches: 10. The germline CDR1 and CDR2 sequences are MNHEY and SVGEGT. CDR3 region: CASSYSGAGGPSEQFF. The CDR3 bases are TGTGCCAGCAGTTACAGTGGAGCGGGGGGGCCCTCTGAGCAGTTCTTC.

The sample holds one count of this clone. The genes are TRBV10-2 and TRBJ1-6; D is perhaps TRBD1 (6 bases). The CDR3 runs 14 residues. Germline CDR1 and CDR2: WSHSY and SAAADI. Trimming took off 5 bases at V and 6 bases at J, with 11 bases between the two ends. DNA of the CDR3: TGCGCCAGCAGTCTACAGGGTTCTAATTCACCCCTCCACTTT. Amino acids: CASSLQGSNSPLHF.

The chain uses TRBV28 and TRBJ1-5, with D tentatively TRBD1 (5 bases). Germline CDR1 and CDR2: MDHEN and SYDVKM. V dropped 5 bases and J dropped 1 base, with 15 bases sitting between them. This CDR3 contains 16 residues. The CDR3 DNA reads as TGTGCCAGCAGTCCCCAGGGAGCGGGGAGCAATCAGCCCCAGCATTTT. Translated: CASSPQGAGSNQPQHF.